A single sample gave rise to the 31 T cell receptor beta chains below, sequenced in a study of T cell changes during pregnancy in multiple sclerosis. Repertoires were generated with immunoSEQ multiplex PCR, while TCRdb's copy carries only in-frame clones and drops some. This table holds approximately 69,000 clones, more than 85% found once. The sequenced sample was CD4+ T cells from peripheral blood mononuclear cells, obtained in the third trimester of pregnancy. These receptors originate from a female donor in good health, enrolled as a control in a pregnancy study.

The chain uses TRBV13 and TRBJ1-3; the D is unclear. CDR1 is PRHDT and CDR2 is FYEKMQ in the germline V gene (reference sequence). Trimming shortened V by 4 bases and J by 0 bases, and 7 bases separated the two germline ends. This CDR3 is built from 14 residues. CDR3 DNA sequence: TGTGCCAGCAGCTCCCGGGGCTCTGGAAACACCATATATTTT. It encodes CASSSRGSGNTIYF.

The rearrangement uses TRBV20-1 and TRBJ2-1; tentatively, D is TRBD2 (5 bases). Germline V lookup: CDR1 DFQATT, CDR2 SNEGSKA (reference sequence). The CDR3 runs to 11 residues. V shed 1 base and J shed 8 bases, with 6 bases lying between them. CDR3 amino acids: CSARGGHEQFF. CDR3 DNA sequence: TGCAGTGCTAGAGGCGGGCATGAGCAGTTCTTC.

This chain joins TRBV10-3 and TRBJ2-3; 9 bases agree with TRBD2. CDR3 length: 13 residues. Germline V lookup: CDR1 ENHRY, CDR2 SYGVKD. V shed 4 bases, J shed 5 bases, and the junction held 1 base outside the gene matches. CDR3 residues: CAISVSGGDTQYF. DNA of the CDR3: TGTGCCATCAGTGTTAGCGGGGGAGATACGCAGTATTTT.

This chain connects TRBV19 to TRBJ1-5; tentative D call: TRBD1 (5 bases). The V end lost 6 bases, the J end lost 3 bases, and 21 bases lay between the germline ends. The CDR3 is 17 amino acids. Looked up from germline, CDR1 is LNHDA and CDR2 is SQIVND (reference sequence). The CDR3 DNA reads TGTGCCAGTAGGTCGCCCTCCGGAACAGGCTTCAATCAGCCCCAGCATTTT. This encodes CASRSPSGTGFNQPQHF.

The CDR3, as DNA: TGTGCCAGCAGCCCTTCCTCCGGGACAGGGCTGGACGAGCAGTACTTC. Protein: CASSPSSGTGLDEQYF. The V and J genes are TRBV11-3 and TRBJ2-7; the match to TRBD1 covers 9 bases. Germline trimming cut 5 bases from V and 5 bases from J; bases unmatched to any gene: 13. This CDR3 is 16 amino acids long. Germline CDR1 SGHNT, CDR2 YENEEA.

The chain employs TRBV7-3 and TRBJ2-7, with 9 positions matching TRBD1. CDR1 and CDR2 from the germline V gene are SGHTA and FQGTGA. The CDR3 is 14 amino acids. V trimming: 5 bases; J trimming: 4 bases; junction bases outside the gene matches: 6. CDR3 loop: CASSQNRGPYEQYF. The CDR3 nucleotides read TGTGCCAGCAGCCAAAACAGGGGGCCTTACGAGCAGTACTTC.

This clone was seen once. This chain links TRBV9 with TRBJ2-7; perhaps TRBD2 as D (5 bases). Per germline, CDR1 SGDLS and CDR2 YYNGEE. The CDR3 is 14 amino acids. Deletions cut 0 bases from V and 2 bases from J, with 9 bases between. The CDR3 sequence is CASSVAPSTYEQYF. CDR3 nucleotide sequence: TGTGCCAGCAGCGTAGCACCTAGCACCTACGAGCAGTACTTC.

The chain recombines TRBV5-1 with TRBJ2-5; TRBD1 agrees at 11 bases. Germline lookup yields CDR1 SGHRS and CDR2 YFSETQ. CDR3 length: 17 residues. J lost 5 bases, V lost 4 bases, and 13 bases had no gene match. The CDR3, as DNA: TGCGCCAGCAGCCCTACGTCTCGGACAGGGGGCTTGGAGACCCAGTACTTC. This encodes CASSPTSRTGGLETQYF. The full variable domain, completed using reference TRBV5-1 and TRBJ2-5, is KAGVTQTPRYLIKTRGQQVTLSCSPISGHRSVSWYQQTPGQGLQFLFEYFSETQRNKGNFPGRFSGRQFSNSRSEMNVSTLELGDSALYLCASSPTSRTGGLETQYFGPGTRLLVL.

The CDR3 protein is CASSFGPTTGGGGYTF. The CDR3 DNA sequence: TGTGCCAGCAGCTTTGGACCAACCACAGGGGGGGGAGGCTACACCTTC. The chain employs TRBV7-3 and TRBJ1-2; 8 bases align to TRBD1. The CDR3 runs to 16 residues. Germline V gene lookup returns CDR1 SGHTA and CDR2 FQGTGA. J lost 8 bases, V lost 3 bases, and 14 bases had no gene match.

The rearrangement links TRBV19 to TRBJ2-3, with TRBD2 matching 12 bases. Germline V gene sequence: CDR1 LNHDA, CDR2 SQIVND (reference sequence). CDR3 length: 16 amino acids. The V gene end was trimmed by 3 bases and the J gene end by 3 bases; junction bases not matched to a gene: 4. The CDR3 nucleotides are TGTGCCAGTAGTATCCACACTAGCGGGGGGACAGATACGCAGTATTTT. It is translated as CASSIHTSGGTDTQYF.

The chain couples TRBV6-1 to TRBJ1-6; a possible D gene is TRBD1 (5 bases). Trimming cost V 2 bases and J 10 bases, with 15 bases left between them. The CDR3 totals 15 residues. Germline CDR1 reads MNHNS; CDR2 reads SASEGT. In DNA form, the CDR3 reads TGTGCCAGCAGTGAAAAAATGGGGCCCCGGTCACCCCTCCACTTT. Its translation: CASSEKMGPRSPLHF.

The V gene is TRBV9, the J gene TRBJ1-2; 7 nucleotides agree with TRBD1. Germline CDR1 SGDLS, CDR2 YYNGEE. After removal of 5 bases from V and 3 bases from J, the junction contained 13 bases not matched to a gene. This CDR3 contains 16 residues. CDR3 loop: CASSPGMDRSHYGYTF. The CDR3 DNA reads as TGTGCCAGCAGTCCTGGTATGGACAGGAGTCACTATGGCTACACCTTC. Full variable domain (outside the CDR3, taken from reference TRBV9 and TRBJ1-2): DSGVTQTPKHLITATGQRVTLRCSPRSGDLSVYWYQQSLDQGLQFLIQYYNGEERAKGNILERFSAQQFPDLHSELNLSSLELGDSALYFCASSPGMDRSHYGYTFGSGTRLTVV.

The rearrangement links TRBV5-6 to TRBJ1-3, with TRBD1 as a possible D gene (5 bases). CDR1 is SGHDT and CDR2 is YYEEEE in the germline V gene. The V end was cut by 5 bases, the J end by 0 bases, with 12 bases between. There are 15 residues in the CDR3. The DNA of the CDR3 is TGTGCCAGCAGTCCCCAGGGTATCTCTGGAAACACCATATATTTT. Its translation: CASSPQGISGNTIYF.

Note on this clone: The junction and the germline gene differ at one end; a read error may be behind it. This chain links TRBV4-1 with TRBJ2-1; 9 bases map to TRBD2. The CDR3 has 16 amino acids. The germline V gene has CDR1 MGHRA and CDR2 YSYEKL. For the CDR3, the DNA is TGCGCCAGCAGCAAAGACAGCAGCGGGGGGAGGTATGAGCAGTTCTTC. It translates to CASSKDSSGGRYEQFF.

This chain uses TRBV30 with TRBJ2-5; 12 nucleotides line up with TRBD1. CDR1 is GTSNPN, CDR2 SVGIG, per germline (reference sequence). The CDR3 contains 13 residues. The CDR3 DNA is TGTGCTTCCGGGACAGGGGGCGCGGAGACCCAGTACTTC. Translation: CASGTGGAETQYF.

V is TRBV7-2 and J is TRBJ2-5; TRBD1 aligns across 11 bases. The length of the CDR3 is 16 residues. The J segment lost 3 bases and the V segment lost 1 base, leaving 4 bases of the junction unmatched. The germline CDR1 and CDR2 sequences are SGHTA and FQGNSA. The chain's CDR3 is CASSLDLGQGEETQYF. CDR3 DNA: TGTGCCAGCAGCTTAGACCTGGGACAGGGGGAAGAGACCCAGTACTTC.

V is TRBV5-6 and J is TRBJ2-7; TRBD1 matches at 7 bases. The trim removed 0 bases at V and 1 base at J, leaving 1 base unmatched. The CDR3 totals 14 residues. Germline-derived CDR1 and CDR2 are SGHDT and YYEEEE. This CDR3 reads CASSLDRGSYEQYF. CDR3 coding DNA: TGTGCCAGCAGCTTGGACAGGGGATCCTACGAGCAGTACTTC.

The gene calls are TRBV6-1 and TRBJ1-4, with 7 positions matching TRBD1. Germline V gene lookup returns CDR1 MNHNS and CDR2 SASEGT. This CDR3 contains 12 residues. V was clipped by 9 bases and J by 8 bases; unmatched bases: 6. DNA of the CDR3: TGTGCCAGTTCGACAGGGATGGAAAAACTGTTTTTT. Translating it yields CASSTGMEKLFF.

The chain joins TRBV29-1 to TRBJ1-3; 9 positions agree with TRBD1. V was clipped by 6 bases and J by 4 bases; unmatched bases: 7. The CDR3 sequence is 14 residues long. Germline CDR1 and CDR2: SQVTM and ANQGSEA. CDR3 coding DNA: TGCAGCGTGAAAAGGGGGACAGGGGGAAACACCATATATTTT. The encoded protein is CSVKRGTGGNTIYF.

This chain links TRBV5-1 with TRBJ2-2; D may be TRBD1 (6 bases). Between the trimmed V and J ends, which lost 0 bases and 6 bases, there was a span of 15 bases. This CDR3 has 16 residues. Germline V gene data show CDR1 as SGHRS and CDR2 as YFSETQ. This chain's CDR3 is CASSLGRTANAGELFF. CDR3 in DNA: TGCGCCAGCAGCTTGGGTAGGACAGCCAACGCCGGGGAGCTGTTTTTT.

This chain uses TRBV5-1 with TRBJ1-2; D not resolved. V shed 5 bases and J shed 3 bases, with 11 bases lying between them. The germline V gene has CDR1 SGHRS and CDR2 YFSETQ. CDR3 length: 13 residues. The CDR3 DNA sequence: TGCGCCAGCAGGCCCACGGGTTACTATGGCTACACCTTC. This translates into CASRPTGYYGYTF.

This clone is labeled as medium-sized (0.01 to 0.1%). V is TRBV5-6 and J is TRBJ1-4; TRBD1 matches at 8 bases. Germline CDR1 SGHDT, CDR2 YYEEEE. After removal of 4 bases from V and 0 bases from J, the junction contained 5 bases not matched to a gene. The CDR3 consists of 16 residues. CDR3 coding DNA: TGTGCCAGCAGCCGGACAGGGCAATCAACTAATGAAAAACTGTTTTTT. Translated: CASSRTGQSTNEKLFF.

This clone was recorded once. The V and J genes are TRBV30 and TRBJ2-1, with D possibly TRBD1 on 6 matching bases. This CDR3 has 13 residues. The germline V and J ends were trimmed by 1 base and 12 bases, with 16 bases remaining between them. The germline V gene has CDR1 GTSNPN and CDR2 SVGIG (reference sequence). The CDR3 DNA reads TGTGCCTGGAGTGGGGGGCCCCGCCGTTGGCAGTTCTTC. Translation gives CAWSGGPRRWQFF.

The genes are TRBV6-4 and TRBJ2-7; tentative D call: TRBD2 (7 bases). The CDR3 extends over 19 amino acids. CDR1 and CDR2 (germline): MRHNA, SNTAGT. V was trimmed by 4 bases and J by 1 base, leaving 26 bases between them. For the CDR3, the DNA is TGTGCCAGCAGTGTCATTTCACATTTAGGGGGGGGGATGTCCTACGAGCAGTACTTC. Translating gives CASSVISHLGGGMSYEQYF.

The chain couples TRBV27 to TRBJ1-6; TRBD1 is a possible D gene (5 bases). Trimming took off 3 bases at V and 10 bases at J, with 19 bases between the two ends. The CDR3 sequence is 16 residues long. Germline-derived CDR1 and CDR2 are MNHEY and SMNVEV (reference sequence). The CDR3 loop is CASSFQKGVKLSPLHF. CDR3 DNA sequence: TGTGCCAGCAGTTTCCAAAAAGGGGTCAAACTATCACCCCTCCACTTT.

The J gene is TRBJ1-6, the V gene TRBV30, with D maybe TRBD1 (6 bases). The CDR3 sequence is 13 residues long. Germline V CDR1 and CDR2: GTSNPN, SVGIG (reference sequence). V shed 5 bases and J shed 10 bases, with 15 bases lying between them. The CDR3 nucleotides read TGTGCCTGGGCCTGGGGGGGCGGGTCACCCCTCCACTTT. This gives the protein CAWAWGGGSPLHF.

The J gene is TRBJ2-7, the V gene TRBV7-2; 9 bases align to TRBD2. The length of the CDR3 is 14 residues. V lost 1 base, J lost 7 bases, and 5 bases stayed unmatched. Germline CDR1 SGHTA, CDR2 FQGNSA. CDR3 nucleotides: TGTGCCAGCAGCTTAGGGGTGCGGGGGGGGGAGCAGTACTTC. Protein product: CASSLGVRGGEQYF.

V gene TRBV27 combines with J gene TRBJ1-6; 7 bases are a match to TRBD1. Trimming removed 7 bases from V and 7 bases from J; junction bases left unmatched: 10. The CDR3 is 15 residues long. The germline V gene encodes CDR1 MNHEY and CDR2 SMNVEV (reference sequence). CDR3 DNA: TGTGCCAGCAAAGTAAACCGGGACAGAAATTCACCCCTCCACTTT. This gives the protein CASKVNRDRNSPLHF.

The CDR3 region has the DNA TGTGCCAGCAGCCCAAAATGGAGCTCCTACGAGCAGTACTTC. Translated: CASSPKWSSYEQYF. This chain joins TRBV21-1 and TRBJ2-7; TRBD2, the table's D call, lacks a check against the DNA. TRBV21-1 is a pseudogene. The CDR3 has 14 amino acids.

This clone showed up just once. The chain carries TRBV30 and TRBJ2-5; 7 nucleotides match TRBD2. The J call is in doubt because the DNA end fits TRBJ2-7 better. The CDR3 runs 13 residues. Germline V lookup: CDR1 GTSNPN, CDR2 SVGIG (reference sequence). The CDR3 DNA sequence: TGTGCCTGGAGTCGGATGCGGGGGTCCGAGCAGTACTTC. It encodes CAWSRMRGSEQYF.

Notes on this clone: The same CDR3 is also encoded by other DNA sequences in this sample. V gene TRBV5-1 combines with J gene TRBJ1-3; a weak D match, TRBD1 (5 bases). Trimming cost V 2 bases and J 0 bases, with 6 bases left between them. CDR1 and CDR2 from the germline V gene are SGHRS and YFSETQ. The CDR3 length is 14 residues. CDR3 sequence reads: CASSLDSSGNTIYF. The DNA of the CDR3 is TGCGCCAGCAGCTTAGACAGCTCTGGAAACACCATATATTTT.